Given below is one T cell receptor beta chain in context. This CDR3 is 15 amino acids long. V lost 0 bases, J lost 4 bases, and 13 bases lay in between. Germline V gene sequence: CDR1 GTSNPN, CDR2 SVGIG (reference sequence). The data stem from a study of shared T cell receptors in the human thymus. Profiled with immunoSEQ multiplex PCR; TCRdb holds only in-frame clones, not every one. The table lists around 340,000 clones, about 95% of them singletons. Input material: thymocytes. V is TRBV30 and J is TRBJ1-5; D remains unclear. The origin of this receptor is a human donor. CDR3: CAWSVIGQTNQPQHF. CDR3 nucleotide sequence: TGTGCCTGGAGTGTCATCGGGCAGACTAATCAGCCCCAGCATTTT.